This paragraph covers one T cell receptor (beta chain) sequence. Its matching antigen is unknown. The data belong to a study of blood T cells in healthy people across ages. Germline CDR1 reads DFQATT; CDR2 reads SNEGSKA (reference sequence). V was trimmed by 6 bases and J by 0 bases, leaving 13 bases between them. This CDR3 has 14 residues. Findings of the study overall: Roughly linear declines in TCR beta diversity per million T cells occurred with age. In these data, TCR beta diversity tracked strongly with naive T cell percentage.

The second PCR ran about 6 to 12 cycles with a sample-barcoded 5' primer and J-beta primers. From the 5' RACE reads, TCRdb called clonotypes with MiXCR, one entry per CDR3 protein. The top ten clones hold 25% to 35% of a sample with approximately 830,000 distinct CDR3 sequences, 62% of them seen once. The source material was blood. This chain connects TRBV20-1 to TRBJ2-3, with a tentative D call TRBD1 (6 bases). The clonotype originates from a man aged 25-45 years in good health. As DNA, the CDR3 is TGCAGTGCCGCAGGGGTTTCTAGCACAGATACGCAGTATTTT. Translating it yields CSAAGVSSTDTQYF.